What follows is one T cell receptor beta chain and its context. Its antigen is unidentified. V gave up 3 bases and J gave up 1 base; unmatched junction bases: 0. CDR1 and CDR2 (germline): GTSNPN, SVGIG (reference sequence). This CDR3 contains 13 residues. This record comes from a study of identifying expanded T cells in peripheral blood. Study-level results: Over approximately two and four weeks, about 15 and 19 clones changed, versus approximately 1.1 between replicates. Across healthy donors, higher total template counts meant significantly greater roughly two-week count variance.

Healthy donors had no documented immune events, such as infections, while sampled. Repertoires were generated with immunoSEQ multiplex PCR, while TCRdb's copy carries only in-frame clones and drops some. Of around 100,000 clones in the sample, over 80% are singletons; the top ten hold 4.5% to 6.5%. The clonotype originates from a person aged 18-69 years in good health. The sequenced material came from blood. V usage is TRBV30 and J usage is TRBJ1-1; 9 bases agree with TRBD1. The DNA for the CDR3 is TGTGCCTGGAGGGGACAGGGGAACACTGAAGCTTTCTTT. Its protein is CAWRGQGNTEAFF.